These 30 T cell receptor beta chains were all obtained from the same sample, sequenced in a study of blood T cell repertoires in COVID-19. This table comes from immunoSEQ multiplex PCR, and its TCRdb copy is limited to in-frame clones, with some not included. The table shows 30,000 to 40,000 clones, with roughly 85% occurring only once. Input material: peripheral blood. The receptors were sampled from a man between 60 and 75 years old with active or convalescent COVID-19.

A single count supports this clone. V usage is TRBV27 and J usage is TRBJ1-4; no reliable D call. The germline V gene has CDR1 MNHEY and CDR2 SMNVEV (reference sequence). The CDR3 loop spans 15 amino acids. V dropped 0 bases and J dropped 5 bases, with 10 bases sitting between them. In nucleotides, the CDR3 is TGTGCCAGCAGTTTATCGATCAGAGGGAATGAAAAACTGTTTTTT. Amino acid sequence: CASSLSIRGNEKLFF.

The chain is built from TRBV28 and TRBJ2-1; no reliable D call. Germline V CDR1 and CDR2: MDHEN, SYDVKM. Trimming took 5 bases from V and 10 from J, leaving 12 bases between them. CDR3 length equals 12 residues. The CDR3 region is CASSLTVTEQFF. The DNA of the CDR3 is TGTGCCAGCAGTCTCACGGTTACCGAGCAGTTCTTC.

The CDR3 coding sequence is TGTGCCAGCAGCCATTTAACAGGGGTCGACGAGCAGTACGTC. This encodes CASSHLTGVDEQYV. This sequence joins TRBV6-5 and TRBJ2-7, with TRBD1 matching over 7 bases. The CDR3 loop spans 14 amino acids. J lost 5 bases, V lost 6 bases, and 10 bases had no gene match. Germline CDR1 and CDR2: MNHEY and SVGAGI.

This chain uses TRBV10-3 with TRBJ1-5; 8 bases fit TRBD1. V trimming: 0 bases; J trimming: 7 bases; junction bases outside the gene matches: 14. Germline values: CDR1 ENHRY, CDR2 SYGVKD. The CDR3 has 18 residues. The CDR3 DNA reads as TGTGCCATCAGTGAGTCGGGGCGGAGGACAGGGTCGGGGCAGCCCCAGCATTTT. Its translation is CAISESGRRTGSGQPQHF.

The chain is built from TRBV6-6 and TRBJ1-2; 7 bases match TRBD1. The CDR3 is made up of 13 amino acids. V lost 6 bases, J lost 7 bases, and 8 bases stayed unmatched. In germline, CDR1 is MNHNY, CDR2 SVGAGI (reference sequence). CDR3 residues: CASRDRELGGYTF. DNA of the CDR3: TGTGCCAGCAGAGACAGGGAGTTGGGTGGCTACACCTTC.

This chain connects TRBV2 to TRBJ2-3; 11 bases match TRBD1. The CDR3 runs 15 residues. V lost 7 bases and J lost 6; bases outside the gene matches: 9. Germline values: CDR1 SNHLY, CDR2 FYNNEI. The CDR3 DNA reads TGTGCCAGCAACCCGGACAGGGGGCGCGGGGATACGCAGTATTTT. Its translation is CASNPDRGRGDTQYF.

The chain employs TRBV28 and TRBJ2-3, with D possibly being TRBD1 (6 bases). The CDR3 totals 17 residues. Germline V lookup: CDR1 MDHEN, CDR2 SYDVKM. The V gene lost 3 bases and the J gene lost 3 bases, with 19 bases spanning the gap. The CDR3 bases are TGTGCCAGCAGTTTTCTCCAGGGGCCTGGGAGAACAGATACGCAGTATTTT. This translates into CASSFLQGPGRTDTQYF.

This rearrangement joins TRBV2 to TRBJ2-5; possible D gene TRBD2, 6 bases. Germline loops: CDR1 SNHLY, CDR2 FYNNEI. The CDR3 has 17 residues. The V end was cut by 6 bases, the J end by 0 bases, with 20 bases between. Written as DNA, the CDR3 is TGTGCCAGCAGCGAACCCCCCCCGGGCGGGGACCAAGAGACCCAGTACTTC. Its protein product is CASSEPPPGGDQETQYF.

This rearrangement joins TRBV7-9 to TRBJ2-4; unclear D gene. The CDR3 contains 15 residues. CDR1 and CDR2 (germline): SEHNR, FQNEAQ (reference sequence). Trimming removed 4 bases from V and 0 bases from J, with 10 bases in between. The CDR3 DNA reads TGTGCCAGCAGCTCCCCAATCGGAGCCAAAAACATTCAGTACTTC. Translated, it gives CASSSPIGAKNIQYF.

CDR3: CASSLAAGGPDTQYF. CDR3 nucleotide sequence: TGTGCCAGCAGCTTAGCAGCGGGGGGACCAGATACGCAGTATTTT. The V gene is TRBV7-8, the J gene TRBJ2-3; 9 bases map to TRBD2. The CDR3 loop spans 15 amino acids. Unmatched junction bases numbered 2, after V lost 0 bases and J lost 4 bases. The germline gives CDR1 SGHVS, CDR2 FQNEAQ.

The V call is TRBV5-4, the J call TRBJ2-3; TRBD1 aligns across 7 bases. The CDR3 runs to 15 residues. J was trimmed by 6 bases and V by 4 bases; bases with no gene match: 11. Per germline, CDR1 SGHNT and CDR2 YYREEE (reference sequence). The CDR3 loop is CASSSRQGASDTQYF. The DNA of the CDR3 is TGTGCCAGCAGCAGCCGACAGGGCGCAAGTGATACGCAGTATTTT.

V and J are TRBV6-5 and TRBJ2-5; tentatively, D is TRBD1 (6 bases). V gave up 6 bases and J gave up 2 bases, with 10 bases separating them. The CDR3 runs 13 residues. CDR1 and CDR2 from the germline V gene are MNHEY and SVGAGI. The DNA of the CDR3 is TGTGCCAGCAGCCGACAGGAGCAAGAGACCCAGTACTTC. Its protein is CASSRQEQETQYF.

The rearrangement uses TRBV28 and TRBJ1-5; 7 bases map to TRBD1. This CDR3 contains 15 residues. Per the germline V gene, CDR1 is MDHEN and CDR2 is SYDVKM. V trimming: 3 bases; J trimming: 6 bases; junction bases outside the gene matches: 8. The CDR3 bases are TGTGCCAGCAGTTTGCCAGGGGGAGGCAGTCAGCCCCAGCATTTT. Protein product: CASSLPGGGSQPQHF.

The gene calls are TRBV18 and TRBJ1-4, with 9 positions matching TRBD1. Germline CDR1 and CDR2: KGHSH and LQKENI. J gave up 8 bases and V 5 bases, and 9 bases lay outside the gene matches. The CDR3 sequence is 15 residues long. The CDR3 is CASSLQGASEEKLFF. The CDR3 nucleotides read TGTGCCAGCTCATTACAGGGGGCCTCCGAGGAAAAACTGTTTTTT.

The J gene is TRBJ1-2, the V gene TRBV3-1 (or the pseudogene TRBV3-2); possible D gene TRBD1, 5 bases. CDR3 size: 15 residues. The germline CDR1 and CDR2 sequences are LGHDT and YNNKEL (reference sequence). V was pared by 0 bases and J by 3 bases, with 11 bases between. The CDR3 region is CASSQEQGFHYGYTF. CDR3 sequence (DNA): TGTGCCAGCAGCCAAGAGCAGGGATTTCACTATGGCTACACCTTC.

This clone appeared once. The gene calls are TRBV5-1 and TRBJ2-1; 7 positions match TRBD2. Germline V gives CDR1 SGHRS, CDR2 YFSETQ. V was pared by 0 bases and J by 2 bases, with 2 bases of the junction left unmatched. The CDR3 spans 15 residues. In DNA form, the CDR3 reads TGCGCCAGCAGCTTGGGGGAGGGCCCCTACAATGAGCAGTTCTTC. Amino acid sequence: CASSLGEGPYNEQFF. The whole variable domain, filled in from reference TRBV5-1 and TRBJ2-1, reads KAGVTQTPRYLIKTRGQQVTLSCSPISGHRSVSWYQQTPGQGLQFLFEYFSETQRNKGNFPGRFSGRQFSNSRSEMNVSTLELGDSALYLCASSLGEGPYNEQFFGPGTRLTVL.

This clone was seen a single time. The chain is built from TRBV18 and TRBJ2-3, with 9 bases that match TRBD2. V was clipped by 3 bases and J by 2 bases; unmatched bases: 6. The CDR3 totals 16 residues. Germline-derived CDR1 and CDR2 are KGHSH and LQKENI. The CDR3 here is CASSPGSGGYTDTQYF. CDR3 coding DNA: TGTGCCAGCTCACCGGGTAGCGGGGGATACACAGATACGCAGTATTTT. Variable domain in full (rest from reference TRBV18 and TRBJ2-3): NAGVMQNPRHLVRRRGQEARLRCSPMKGHSHVYWYRQLPEEGLKFMVYLQKENIIDESGMPKERFSAEFPKEGPSILRIQQVVRGDSAAYFCASSPGSGGYTDTQYFGPGTRLTVL.

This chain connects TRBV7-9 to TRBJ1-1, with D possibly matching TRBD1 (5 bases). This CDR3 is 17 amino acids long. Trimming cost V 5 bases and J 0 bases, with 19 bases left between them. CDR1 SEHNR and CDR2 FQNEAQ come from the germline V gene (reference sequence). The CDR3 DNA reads TGTGCCAGCAGCCATATAGGTGGGGGGGATTTGAACACTGAAGCTTTCTTT. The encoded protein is CASSHIGGGDLNTEAFF.

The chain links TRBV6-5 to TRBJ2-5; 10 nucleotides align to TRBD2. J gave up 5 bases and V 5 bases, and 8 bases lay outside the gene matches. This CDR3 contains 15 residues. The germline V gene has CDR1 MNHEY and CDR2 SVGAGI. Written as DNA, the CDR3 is TGTGCCAGCAGTACAGCGGGGGGGTATTTGGAGACCCAGTACTTC. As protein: CASSTAGGYLETQYF.

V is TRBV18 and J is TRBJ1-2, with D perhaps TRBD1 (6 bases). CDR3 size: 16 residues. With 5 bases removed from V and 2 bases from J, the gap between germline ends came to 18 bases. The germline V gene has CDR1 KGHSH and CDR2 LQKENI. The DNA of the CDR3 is TGTGCCAGCTCATCCTCGTTCACGGGACAAAACTATGGCTACACCTTC. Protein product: CASSSSFTGQNYGYTF. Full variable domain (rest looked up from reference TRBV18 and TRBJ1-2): NAGVMQNPRHLVRRRGQEARLRCSPMKGHSHVYWYRQLPEEGLKFMVYLQKENIIDESGMPKERFSAEFPKEGPSILRIQQVVRGDSAAYFCASSSSFTGQNYGYTFGSGTRLTVV.

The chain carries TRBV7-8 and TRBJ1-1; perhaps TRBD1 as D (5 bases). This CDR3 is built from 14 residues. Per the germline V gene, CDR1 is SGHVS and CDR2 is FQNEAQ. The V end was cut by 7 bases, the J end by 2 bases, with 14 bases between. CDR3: CASIQGLSNTEAFF. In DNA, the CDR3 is TGTGCCAGCATCCAGGGACTCTCTAACACTGAAGCTTTCTTT. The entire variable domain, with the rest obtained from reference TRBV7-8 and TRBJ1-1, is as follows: GAGVSQSPRYKVAKRGQDVALRCDPISGHVSLFWYQQALGQGPEFLTYFQNEAQLDKSGLPSDRFFAERPEGSVSTLKIQRTQQEDSAVYLCASIQGLSNTEAFFGQGTRLTVV.

As DNA, the CDR3 is TGCAGCGTTGGGGCAGGGGGCACAGCTAACTATGGCTACACCTTC. Its translation: CSVGAGGTANYGYTF. The V and J genes are TRBV29-1 and TRBJ1-2; 8 nucleotides align to TRBD1. V lost 4 bases, J lost 0 bases, and 7 bases stayed unmatched. Looked up from germline, CDR1 is SQVTM and CDR2 is ANQGSEA. The CDR3 covers 15 residues.

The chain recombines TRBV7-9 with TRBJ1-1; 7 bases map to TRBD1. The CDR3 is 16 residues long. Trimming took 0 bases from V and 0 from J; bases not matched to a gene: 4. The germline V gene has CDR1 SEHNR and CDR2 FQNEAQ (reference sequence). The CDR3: CASSLAAGTVNTEAFF. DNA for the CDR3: TGTGCCAGCAGCTTAGCAGCCGGGACAGTGAACACTGAAGCTTTCTTT.

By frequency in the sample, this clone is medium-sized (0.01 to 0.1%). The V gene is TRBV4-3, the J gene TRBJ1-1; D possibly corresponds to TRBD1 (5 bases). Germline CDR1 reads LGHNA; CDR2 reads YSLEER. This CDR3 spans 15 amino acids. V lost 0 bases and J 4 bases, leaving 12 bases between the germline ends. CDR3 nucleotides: TGCGCCAGCAGCCAAGACAGGGTGAACCCCACTGAAGCTTTCTTT. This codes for CASSQDRVNPTEAFF.

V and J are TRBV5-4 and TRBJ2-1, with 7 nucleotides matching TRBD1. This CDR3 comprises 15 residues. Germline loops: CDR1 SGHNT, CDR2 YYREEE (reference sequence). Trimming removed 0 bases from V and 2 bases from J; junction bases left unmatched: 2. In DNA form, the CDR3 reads TGTGCCAGCAGCTTGGAAGGGGGCCCCTACAATGAGCAGTTCTTC. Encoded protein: CASSLEGGPYNEQFF.

DNA for the CDR3: TGTGCCAGCAGTATGTCAGGGAACACTGAAGCTTTCTTT. The encoded protein is CASSMSGNTEAFF. The rearrangement uses TRBV6-5 and TRBJ1-1, with D uncertain. The V gene's germline CDR1 is MNHEY and CDR2 SVGAGI. The V gene lost 5 bases and the J gene lost 1 base, with 8 bases spanning the gap. This CDR3 region has 13 residues.

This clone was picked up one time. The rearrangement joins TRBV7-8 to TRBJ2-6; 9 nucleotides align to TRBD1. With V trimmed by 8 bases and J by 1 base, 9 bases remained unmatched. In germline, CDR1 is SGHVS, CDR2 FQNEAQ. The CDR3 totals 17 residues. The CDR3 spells CASVGQGFLSGANVLTF. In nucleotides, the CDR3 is TGTGCCAGCGTAGGACAGGGGTTCCTTTCTGGGGCCAACGTCCTGACTTTC.

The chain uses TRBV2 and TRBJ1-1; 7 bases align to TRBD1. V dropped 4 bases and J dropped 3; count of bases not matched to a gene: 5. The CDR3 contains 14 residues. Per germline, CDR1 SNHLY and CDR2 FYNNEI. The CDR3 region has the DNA TGTGCCAGCAGTGTTGAGGGGGCGGACACTGAAGCTTTCTTT. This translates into CASSVEGADTEAFF.

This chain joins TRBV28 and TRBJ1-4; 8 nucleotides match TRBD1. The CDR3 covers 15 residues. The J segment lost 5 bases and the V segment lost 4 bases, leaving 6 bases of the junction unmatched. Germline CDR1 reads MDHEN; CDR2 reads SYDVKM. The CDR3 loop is CASSSPRTGNEKLFF. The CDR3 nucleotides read TGTGCCAGCAGTTCACCTAGGACAGGGAATGAAAAACTGTTTTTT.

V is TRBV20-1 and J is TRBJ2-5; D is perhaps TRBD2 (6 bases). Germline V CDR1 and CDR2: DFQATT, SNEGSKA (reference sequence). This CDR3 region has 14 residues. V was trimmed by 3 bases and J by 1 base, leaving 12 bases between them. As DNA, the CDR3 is TGCAGTGCTAGTGGCGGGATCGGCCAAGAGACCCAGTACTTC. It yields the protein CSASGGIGQETQYF.